This TCR beta chain appears in the sequencing data of a study of blood T cell repertoires in COVID-19. About the study: There were acute and convalescent COVID-19 samples, and they came from the United States, Italy and Spain. From T cells, B-cell-depleted T cells, or PBMCs came the material, which was cDNA or gDNA.

With 0 bases removed from V and 9 bases from J, the gap between germline ends came to 30 bases. The CDR3 extends over 21 amino acids. Germline CDR1 LGHNA, CDR2 YNFKEQ. This clone was seen only a few times. The protocol was immunoSEQ multiplex PCR, while the TCRdb copy is restricted to in-frame clones and leaves out a portion. The sample lists 55,000 to 65,000 clones, about 90% occurring once. Sequencing input: peripheral blood. This chain connects TRBV4-2 to TRBJ1-6; D possibly corresponds to TRBD1 (5 bases). This TCR was recovered from a human donor with active COVID-19. The donor label of this sample is uncertain. In DNA form, the CDR3 reads TGTGCCAGCAGCCAAGATAGCCTCCCCGGCACACTAATAGAAAGGGGTTCACCCCTCCACTTT. The encoded protein is CASSQDSLPGTLIERGSPLHF.